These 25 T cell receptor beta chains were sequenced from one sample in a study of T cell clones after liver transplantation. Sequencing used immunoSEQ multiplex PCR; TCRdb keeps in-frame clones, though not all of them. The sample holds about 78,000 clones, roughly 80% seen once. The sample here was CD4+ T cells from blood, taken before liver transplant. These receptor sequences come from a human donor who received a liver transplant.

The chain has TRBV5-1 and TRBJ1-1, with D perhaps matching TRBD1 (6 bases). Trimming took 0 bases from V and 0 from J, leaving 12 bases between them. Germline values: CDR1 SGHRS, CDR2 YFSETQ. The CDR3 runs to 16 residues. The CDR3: CASSLAPGTMNTEAFF. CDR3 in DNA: TGCGCCAGCAGCTTGGCCCCCGGGACAATGAACACTGAAGCTTTCTTT. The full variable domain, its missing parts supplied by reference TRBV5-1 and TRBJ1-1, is KAGVTQTPRYLIKTRGQQVTLSCSPISGHRSVSWYQQTPGQGLQFLFEYFSETQRNKGNFPGRFSGRQFSNSRSEMNVSTLELGDSALYLCASSLAPGTMNTEAFFGQGTRLTVV.

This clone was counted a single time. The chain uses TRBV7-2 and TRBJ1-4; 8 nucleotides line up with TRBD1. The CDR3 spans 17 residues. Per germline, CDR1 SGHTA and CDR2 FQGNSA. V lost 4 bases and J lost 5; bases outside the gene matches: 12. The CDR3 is CASSSISTGARNEKLFF. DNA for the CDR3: TGTGCCAGCAGCTCCATTTCGACAGGGGCCAGGAATGAAAAACTGTTTTTT. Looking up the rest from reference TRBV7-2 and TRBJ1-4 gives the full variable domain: GAGVSQSPSNKVTEKGKDVELRCDPISGHTALYWYRQSLGQGLEFLIYFQGNSAPDKSGLPSDRFSAERTGGSVSTLTIQRTQQEDSAVYLCASSSISTGARNEKLFFGSGTQLSVL.

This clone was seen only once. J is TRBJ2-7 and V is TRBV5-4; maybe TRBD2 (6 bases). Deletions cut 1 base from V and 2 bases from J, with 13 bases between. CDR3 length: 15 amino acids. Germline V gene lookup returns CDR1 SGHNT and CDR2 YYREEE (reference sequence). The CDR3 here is CASSLKRANTYEQYF. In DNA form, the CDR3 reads TGTGCCAGCAGCTTGAAGCGGGCCAATACCTACGAGCAGTACTTC.

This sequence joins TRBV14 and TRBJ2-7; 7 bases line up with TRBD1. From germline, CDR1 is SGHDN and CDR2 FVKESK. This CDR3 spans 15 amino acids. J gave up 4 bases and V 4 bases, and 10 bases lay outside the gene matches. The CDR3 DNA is TGTGCCAGCAGCCCACCCGGGACAGTAAAGTACGAGCAGTACTTC. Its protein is CASSPPGTVKYEQYF. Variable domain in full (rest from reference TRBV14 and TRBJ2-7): EAGVTQFPSHSVIEKGQTVTLRCDPISGHDNLYWYRRVMGKEIKFLLHFVKESKQDESGMPNNRFLAERTGGTYSTLKVQPAELEDSGVYFCASSPPGTVKYEQYFGPGTRLTVT.

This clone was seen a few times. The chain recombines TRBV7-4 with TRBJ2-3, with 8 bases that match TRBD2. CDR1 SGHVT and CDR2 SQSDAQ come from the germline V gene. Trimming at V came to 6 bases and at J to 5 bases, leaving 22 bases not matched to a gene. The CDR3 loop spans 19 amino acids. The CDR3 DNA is TGTGCCAGCAGTCCTAGGTTGGCCCCCAGGGCGGGAGGTGAAGATACGCAGTATTTT. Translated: CASSPRLAPRAGGEDTQYF.

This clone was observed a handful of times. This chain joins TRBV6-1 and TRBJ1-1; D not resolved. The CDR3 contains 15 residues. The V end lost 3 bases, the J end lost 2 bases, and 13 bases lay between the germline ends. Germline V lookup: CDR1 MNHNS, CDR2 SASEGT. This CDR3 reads CASSDPQRQNTEAFF. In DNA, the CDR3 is TGTGCCAGCAGTGACCCACAGAGACAAAACACTGAAGCTTTCTTT.

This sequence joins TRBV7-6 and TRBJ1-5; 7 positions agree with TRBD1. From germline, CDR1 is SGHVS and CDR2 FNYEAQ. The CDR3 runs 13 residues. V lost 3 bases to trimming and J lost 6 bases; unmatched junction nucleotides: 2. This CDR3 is CASSFQGGQPQHF. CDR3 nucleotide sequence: TGTGCCAGCAGCTTTCAGGGGGGTCAGCCCCAGCATTTT.

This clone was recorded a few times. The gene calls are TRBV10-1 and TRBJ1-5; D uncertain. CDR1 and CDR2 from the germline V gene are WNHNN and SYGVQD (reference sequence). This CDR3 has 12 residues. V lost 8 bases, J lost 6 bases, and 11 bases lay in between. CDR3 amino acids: CASGEGPQPQHF. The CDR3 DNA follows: TGCGCCAGCGGGGAGGGTCCTCAGCCCCAGCATTTT.

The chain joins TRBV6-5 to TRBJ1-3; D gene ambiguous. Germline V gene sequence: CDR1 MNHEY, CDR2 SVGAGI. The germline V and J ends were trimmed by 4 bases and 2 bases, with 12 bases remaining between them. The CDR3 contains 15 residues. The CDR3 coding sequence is TGTGCCAGCAGTTGGGGTCGCGGGGCTGGAAACACCATATATTTT. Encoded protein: CASSWGRGAGNTIYF.

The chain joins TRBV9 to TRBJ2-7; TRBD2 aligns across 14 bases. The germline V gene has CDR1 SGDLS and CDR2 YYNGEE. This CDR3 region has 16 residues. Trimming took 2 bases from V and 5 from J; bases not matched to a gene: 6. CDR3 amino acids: CASSVRLAGGPDEQYF. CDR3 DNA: TGTGCCAGCAGCGTCAGACTAGCGGGAGGGCCCGACGAGCAGTACTTC.

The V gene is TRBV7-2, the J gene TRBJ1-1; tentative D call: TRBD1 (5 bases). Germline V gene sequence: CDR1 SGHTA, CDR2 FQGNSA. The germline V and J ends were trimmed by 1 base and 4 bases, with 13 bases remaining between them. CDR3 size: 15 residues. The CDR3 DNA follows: TGTGCCAGCAGCTTAGAATTCGGGAGGGGCACTGAAGCTTTCTTT. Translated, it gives CASSLEFGRGTEAFF.

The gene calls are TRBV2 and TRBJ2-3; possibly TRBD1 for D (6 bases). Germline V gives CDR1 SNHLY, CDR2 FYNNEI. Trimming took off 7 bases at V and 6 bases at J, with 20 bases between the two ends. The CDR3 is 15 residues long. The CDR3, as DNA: TGTGCCAGCAAGCCCTGGGACACCCGGAGGGATACGCAGTATTTT. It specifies CASKPWDTRRDTQYF.

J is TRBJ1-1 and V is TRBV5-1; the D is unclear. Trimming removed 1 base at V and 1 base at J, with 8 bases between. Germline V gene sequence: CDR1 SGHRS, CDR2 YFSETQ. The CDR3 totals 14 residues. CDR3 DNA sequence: TGCGCCAGCAGCTTGTACAGCCGGAACACTGAAGCTTTCTTT. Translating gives CASSLYSRNTEAFF. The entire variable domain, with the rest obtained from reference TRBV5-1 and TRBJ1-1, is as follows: KAGVTQTPRYLIKTRGQQVTLSCSPISGHRSVSWYQQTPGQGLQFLFEYFSETQRNKGNFPGRFSGRQFSNSRSEMNVSTLELGDSALYLCASSLYSRNTEAFFGQGTRLTVV.

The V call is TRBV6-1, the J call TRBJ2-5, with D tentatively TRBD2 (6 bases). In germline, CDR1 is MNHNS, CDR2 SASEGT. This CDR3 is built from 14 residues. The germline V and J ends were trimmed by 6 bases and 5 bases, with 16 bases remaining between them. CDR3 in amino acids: CASSARLDGETQYF. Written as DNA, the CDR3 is TGTGCCAGCAGCGCTCGACTAGACGGGGAGACCCAGTACTTC.

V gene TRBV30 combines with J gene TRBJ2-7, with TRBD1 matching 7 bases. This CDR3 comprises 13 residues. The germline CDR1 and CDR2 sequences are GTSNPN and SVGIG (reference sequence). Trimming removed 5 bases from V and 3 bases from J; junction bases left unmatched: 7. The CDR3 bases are TGTGCCTGGGAGGGACAGCAATACTACGAGCAGTACTTC. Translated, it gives CAWEGQQYYEQYF.

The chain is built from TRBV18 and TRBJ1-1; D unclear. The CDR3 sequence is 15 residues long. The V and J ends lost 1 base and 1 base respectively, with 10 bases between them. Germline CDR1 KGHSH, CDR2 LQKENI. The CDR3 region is CASSPRWGENTEAFF. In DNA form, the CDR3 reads TGTGCCAGCTCACCACGGTGGGGAGAGAACACTGAAGCTTTCTTT.

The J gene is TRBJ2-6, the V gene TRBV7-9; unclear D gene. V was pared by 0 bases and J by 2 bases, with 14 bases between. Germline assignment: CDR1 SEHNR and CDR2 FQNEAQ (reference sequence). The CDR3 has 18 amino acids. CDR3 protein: CASSLATGGVAGANVLTF. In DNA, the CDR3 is TGTGCCAGCAGCTTAGCAACCGGTGGGGTGGCTGGGGCCAACGTCCTGACTTTC.

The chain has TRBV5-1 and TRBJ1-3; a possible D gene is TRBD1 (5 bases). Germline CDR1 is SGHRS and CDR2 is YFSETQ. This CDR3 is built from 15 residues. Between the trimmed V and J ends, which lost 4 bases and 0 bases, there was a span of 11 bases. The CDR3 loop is CASSSQGYSGNTIYF. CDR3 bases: TGCGCCAGCAGCAGTCAGGGCTACTCTGGAAACACCATATATTTT.

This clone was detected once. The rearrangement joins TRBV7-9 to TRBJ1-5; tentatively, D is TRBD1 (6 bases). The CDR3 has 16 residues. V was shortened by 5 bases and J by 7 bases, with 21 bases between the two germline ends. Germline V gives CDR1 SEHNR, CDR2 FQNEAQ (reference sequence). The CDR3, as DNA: TGTGCCAGCAGCCAGCAGGGCACAGGGACCAACCAGCCCCAGCATTTT. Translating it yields CASSQQGTGTNQPQHF.

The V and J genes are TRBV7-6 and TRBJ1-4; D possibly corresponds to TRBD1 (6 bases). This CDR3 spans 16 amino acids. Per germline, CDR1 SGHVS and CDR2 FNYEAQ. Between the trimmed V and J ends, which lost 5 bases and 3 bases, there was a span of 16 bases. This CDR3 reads CASSPWGGAANEKLFF. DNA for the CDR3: TGTGCCAGCAGCCCCTGGGGGGGGGCAGCTAATGAAAAACTGTTTTTT.

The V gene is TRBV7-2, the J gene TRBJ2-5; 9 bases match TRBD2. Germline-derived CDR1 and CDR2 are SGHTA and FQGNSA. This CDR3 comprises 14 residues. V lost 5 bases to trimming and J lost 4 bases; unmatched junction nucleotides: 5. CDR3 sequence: CASSISGSGETQYF. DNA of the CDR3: TGTGCCAGCAGCATTAGCGGGAGTGGAGAGACCCAGTACTTC.

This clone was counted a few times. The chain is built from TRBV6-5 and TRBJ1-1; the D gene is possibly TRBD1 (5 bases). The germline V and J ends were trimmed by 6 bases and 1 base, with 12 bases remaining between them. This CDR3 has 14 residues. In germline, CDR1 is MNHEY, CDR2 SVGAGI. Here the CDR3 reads CASSLGPQNTEAFF. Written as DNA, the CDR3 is TGTGCCAGCAGCCTGGGACCTCAGAACACTGAAGCTTTCTTT.

The CDR3 loop is CASSSHMNTEAFF. The CDR3, as DNA: TGTGCCAGCAGTTCACACATGAACACTGAAGCTTTCTTT. The chain couples TRBV6-6 to TRBJ1-1; D unclear. CDR1 and CDR2 from the germline V gene are MNHNY and SVGAGI (reference sequence). V lost 4 bases to trimming and J lost 0 bases, with 6 bases between them. CDR3 length: 13 amino acids.

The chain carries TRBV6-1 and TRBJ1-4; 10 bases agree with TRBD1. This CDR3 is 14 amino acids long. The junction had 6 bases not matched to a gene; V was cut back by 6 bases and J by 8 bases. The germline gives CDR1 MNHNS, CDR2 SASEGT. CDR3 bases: TGTGCCAGCAGGCCGGGACAGGGGAAGGAAAAACTGTTTTTT. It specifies CASRPGQGKEKLFF.

The CDR3 protein is CASSARTGENTIYF. The CDR3, as DNA: TGTGCCAGCTCGGCCCGGACAGGGGAAAACACCATATATTTT. The rearrangement joins TRBV18 to TRBJ1-3, with 9 bases fitting TRBD1. The V gene end was trimmed by 6 bases and the J gene end by 6 bases; junction bases not matched to a gene: 6. Germline V gene lookup returns CDR1 KGHSH and CDR2 LQKENI. The CDR3 sequence is 14 residues long.